Given below is one T cell receptor (beta chain) in context. Its cognate antigen has yet to be identified. Nothing much larger sits one base from this clone, and base qualities are not available. Including cysteine and phenylalanine, the CDR3 has 16 amino acids. The read is trimmed to its CDR3 DNA, 48 bases read in frame from base 1. Deletion took 0 bases off V and 4 bases off J, with a span of 17 bases between the germline ends. Taken from the germline V gene, the CDR1 and CDR2 loops are SGHRS and YFSETQ. The data stem from a study of T-cell memory formation after mild COVID-19 (dated by TCRdb to 2020 to 2022). Study-level background: TCR sequence clusters from the two donors were found to be largely donor specific. In a couple of donors, T-cell clones that expanded and contracted after mild COVID-19 were tracked by sequencing TCRalpha and TCRbeta repertoires over time. The cohort was made up of two young adult volunteers, one female and one male, who were previously healthy.

Here is what the overall study found, with its caveats: From day 15 to 85, contracting clones showed balanced CD4/CD8 phenotypes, whereas a second wave of clones that expanded from day 15 to 37 leaned towards CD4+. Only two mild cases were covered by the study, and larger cohorts that include severe cases with pre-infection samples were considered necessary. The second-wave clones that peaked on day 37 were not confirmed to be SARS-CoV-2 specific. Contracting CD4+ clones were found mainly in CM and EM memory subsets, while CD8+ clones were enriched in EMRA. The detection of some responding clones in pre-infection memory suggests that pre-existing cross-reactive memory T cells joined the SARS-CoV-2 response.

PBMCs were isolated by Ficoll-Paque density gradient centrifugation. These reads were obtained on an Illumina NovaSeq 6000. cDNA libraries for TCRalpha and TCRbeta were prepared by 5'RACE using constant-segment primers, with sample barcodes and unique molecular identifiers added. RNA was extracted from every sample with Trizol reagent. Amplification of the libraries took two PCR steps, and the second step added a second sample barcode plus Illumina TruSeq adapters. The libraries were sequenced on an Illumina NovaSeq using 2 x 150 bp paired-end reads. The authors processed their data as follows. The reads were demultiplexed and collapsed into UMI-guided consensus sequences using migec v1.2.7. Using mixcr v2.1.11, UMI consensuses were aligned to TRA and TRB V and J templates and then assembled into clonotypes. Clonotypes were classified as expanded or contracted when called significant by both edgeR and NoisET, with noise models trained on biological replicates. For edgeR calls, a false discovery rate-adjusted p below 0.01 and a log2 fold-change threshold of 1 were applied. PCA with hierarchical clustering of max-normalized trajectories of the 1000 most abundant clonotypes was used as exploratory dynamics analysis. Each responding clone was given a CD4 or CD8 phenotype based on the CD4+ and CD8+ repertoires, which had been sequenced separately. The raw public data were reprocessed by TCRdb itself: fastp quality trimming at Q25, MiXCR clonotype calling, in-frame beta chains only. Each entry is one CDR3 protein sequence, shown with its most common DNA and genes. TCRdb assigned the V and J calls; the authors' analysis was not used. Within this sample are around 200,000 distinct CDR3 sequences, with about a sixth of them counted one time only. 2% to 2.5% of the sample belongs to the ten largest clones.

The source of this sequence is an adult woman who had mild COVID-19 (a few samples of this study predate the infection). The sample titles of this study are shuffled in the database, so cell type and time point are left out; the donor was told from shared clones. The sequenced sample consisted of PBMCs or a T cell subset sorted from them (not recorded which). The V gene is TRBV5-1 and the J gene is TRBJ2-7, with a tentative D gene TRBD1 over 5 matching bases. The nucleotides are TGCGCCAGCAGCTTGGGGTTAGGGCTAGGGGATTACGAGCAGTACTTC. It translates to CASSLGLGLGDYEQYF.